This T cell receptor beta chain was sequenced during a study of blood T cell repertoires in COVID-19. Study background: Sites across the United States, Italy and Spain contributed samples from acute and convalescent COVID-19. T cells, B-cell-depleted T cells, or PBMCs supplied cDNA or gDNA.

How the authors handled the data: For nucleated cells, counts were estimated from reference gene primer amplification. The assay was immunoSEQ multiplex PCR, and TCRdb's table has in-frame clones only and misses some. D and trimming come from the DNA, and the V and J calls and clone size come from that table. Of just under 80,000 clones listed, about four fifths are singletons. V was cut by 0 bases and J by 4 bases, with 10 bases left in between. Germline V gene lookup returns CDR1 SGHRS and CDR2 YFSETQ. CDR3 length equals 14 residues. J is TRBJ1-2 and V is TRBV5-1; D unclear. The TCR originated in a woman in her sixties or seventies with acute or convalescent COVID-19. Sequencing input: peripheral blood. CDR3 sequence: CASSLARTVYGYTF. For the CDR3, the DNA is TGCGCCAGCAGCTTGGCCCGCACAGTCTATGGCTACACCTTC.